This TCR beta chain was sequenced for a study of T cell responses to AZD1222 COVID-19 vaccine. Germline loops: CDR1 MRHNA, CDR2 SNTAGT. The V gene lost 3 bases and the J gene lost 1 base, with 14 bases spanning the gap. The CDR3 is 16 amino acids. Libraries were prepared by immunoSEQ multiplex PCR; TCRdb keeps only in-frame clonotypes and omits some of them. In the table there are just over 90,000 clones, 80% to 90% of which are singletons. The chain couples TRBV6-4 to TRBJ2-3; TRBD2 is a possible D gene (6 bases). The specimen comprised peripheral blood, sampled 28 days after the second AZD1222 dose. The TCR sequence derives from an adult who received the AZD1222 COVID-19 vaccine. CDR3 sequence: CASSEIGGSGTDTQYF. Here the CDR3 DNA reads TGTGCCAGCAGTGAAATAGGAGGGTCGGGCACAGATACGCAGTATTTT.